The sample holds one count of the clone carrying this T cell receptor (beta chain). Its target is not known. The data derive from a study of PD-1 blockade in classical Hodgkin lymphoma. On the study more broadly: Patients were dosed intravenously with nivolumab at 3 mg/kg every 2 weeks. Study-wide points: A reduction in baseline TCR diversity was reportedly seen in newly diagnosed patients relative to healthy donors.

Germline CDR1 SGHRS, CDR2 YFSETQ. This CDR3 spans 15 amino acids. The V gene lost 1 base and the J gene lost 2 bases, with 13 bases spanning the gap. Assay: immunoSEQ multiplex PCR; the TCRdb copy retains only in-frame clones and omits some. The sample has some 58,000 clones, more than 75% seen once. In every patient, relapse followed autologous stem cell transplantation, while exposure to brentuximab vedotin differed. This TCR was sampled from a human donor with classical Hodgkin lymphoma. This chain joins TRBV5-1 and TRBJ2-7; perhaps TRBD2 as D (5 bases). Sample: peripheral blood mononuclear cells (PBMCs), taken before the second cycle of nivolumab. The CDR3 DNA reads TGCGCCAGCAGCTTGTCTGGACTTCTGACCTACGAGCAGTACTTC. Amino acids: CASSLSGLLTYEQYF.